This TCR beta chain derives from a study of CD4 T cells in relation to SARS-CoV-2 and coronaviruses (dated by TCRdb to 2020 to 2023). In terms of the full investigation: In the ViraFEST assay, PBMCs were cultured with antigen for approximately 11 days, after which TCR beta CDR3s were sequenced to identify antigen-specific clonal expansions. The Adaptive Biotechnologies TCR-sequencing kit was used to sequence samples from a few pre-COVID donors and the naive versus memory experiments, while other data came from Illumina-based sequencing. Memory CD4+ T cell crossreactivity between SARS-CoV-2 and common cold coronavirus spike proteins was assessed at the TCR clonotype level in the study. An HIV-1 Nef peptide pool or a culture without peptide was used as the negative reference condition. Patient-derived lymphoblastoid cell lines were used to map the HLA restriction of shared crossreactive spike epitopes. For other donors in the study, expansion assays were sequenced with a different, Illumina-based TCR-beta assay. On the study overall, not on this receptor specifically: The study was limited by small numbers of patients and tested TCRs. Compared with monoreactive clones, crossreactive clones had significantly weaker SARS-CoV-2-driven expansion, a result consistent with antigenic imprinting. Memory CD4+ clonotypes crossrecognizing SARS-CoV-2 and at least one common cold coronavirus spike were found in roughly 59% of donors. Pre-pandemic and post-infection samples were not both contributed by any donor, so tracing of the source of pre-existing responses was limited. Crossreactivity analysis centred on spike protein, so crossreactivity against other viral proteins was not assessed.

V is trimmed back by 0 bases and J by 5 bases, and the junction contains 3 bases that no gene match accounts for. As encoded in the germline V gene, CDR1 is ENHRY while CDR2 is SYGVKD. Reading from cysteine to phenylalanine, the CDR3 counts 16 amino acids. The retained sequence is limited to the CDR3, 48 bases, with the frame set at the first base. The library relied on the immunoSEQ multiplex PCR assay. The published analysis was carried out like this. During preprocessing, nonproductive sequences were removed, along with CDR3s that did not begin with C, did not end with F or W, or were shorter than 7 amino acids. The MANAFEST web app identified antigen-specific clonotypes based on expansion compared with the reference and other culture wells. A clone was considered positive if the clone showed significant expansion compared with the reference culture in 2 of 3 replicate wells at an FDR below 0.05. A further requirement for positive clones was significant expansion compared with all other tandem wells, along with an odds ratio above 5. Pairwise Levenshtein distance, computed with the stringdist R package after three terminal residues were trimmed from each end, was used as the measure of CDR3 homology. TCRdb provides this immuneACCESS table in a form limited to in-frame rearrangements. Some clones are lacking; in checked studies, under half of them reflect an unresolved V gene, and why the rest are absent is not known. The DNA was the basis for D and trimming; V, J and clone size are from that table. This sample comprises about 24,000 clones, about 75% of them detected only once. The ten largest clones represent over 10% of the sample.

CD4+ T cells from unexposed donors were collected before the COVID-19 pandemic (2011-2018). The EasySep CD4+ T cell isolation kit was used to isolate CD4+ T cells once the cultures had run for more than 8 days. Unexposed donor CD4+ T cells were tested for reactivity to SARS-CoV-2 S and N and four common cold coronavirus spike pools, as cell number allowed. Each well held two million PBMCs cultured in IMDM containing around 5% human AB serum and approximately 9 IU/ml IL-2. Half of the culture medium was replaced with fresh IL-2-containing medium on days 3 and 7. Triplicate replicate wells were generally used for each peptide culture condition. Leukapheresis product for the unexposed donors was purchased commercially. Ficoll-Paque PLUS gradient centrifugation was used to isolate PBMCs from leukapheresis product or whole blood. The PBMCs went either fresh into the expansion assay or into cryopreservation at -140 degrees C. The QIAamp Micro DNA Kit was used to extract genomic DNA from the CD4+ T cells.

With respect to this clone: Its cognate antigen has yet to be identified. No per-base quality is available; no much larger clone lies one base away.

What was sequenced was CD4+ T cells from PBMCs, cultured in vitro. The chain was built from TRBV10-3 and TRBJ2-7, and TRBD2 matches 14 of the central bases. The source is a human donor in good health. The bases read TGTGCCATCAGTGAGTCCGGGACTAGCGGGAGTAACGAGCAGTACTTC. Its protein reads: CAISESGTSGSNEQYF.